Listed here are 21 T cell receptor beta chains from one sample, sequenced in a study of blood T cell repertoires in COVID-19. Sequencing was performed with immunoSEQ multiplex PCR; in TCRdb, only in-frame clones are kept and a portion is missing. The sample holds 470,000 or so clones, 87% seen once. The sequenced material came from PBMCs or T cells enriched from blood (not recorded which). These receptors came from a woman younger than 30 with acute COVID-19.

This chain links TRBV6-5 with TRBJ2-1; the match to TRBD2 covers 10 bases. The junction had 5 bases not matched to a gene; V was cut back by 8 bases and J by 4 bases. The CDR3 sequence is 14 residues long. CDR1 is MNHEY, CDR2 SVGAGI, per germline. The CDR3 region has the DNA TGTGCCAGCGGAGCGGGGGGGAGATACAATGAGCAGTTCTTC. Amino acids: CASGAGGRYNEQFF.

DNA of the CDR3: TGTGCCATCAGTGACAGGGGCACCGGGGAGCTGTTTTTT. Amino acids: CAISDRGTGELFF. This chain connects TRBV10-3 to TRBJ2-2; D perhaps matches TRBD1 (6 bases). This CDR3 comprises 13 residues. V was clipped by 3 bases and J by 4 bases, with 6 bases between them. The V gene's germline CDR1 is ENHRY and CDR2 SYGVKD.

This chain joins TRBV5-1 and TRBJ1-3; 9 bases agree with TRBD1. Germline CDR1 and CDR2: SGHRS and YFSETQ. The CDR3 totals 16 residues. V was clipped by 2 bases and J by 0 bases; unmatched bases: 3. The CDR3: CASSLATGGSGNTIYF. The CDR3 region has the DNA TGCGCCAGCAGCTTAGCGACAGGGGGCTCTGGAAACACCATATATTTT.

The V gene is TRBV5-1, the J gene TRBJ1-1; TRBD1 agrees at 7 bases. CDR1 SGHRS and CDR2 YFSETQ come from the germline V gene. With 4 bases clipped from V and 0 bases from J, the junction kept 9 bases outside the gene matches. The CDR3 spans 16 residues. The CDR3 bases are TGCGCCAGCAGCCTGAACACAGGGGAATTGAACACTGAAGCTTTCTTT. Translating it yields CASSLNTGELNTEAFF. The complete variable domain, with remaining parts taken from reference TRBV5-1 and TRBJ1-1, reads KAGVTQTPRYLIKTRGQQVTLSCSPISGHRSVSWYQQTPGQGLQFLFEYFSETQRNKGNFPGRFSGRQFSNSRSEMNVSTLELGDSALYLCASSLNTGELNTEAFFGQGTRLTVV.

The chain uses TRBV10-3 and TRBJ2-3; 10 nucleotides match TRBD2. The CDR3 is 14 residues long. V shed 9 bases and J 6 bases; nucleotides not matched to a gene: 9. Germline lookup yields CDR1 ENHRY and CDR2 SYGVKD. This CDR3 reads CAIAETSGPDTQYF. The CDR3 nucleotides read TGTGCCATAGCTGAGACTAGCGGGCCCGATACGCAGTATTTT.

CDR3 sequence (DNA): TGTGCCAGCCGAAGGGAGGGTCAGCCCCAGCATTTT. It codes for CASRREGQPQHF. The rearrangement links TRBV19 to TRBJ1-5; D is undetermined. In germline, CDR1 is LNHDA, CDR2 SQIVND (reference sequence). The length of the CDR3 is 12 residues. V lost 9 bases and J lost 6, with 12 bases in between.

DNA for the CDR3: TGTGCCAGCGGACAGGGGTACAATGAGCAGTTCTTC. It codes for CASGQGYNEQFF. The chain links TRBV7-2 to TRBJ2-1; TRBD1 agrees at 9 bases. There are 12 residues in the CDR3. V lost 8 bases to trimming and J lost 4 bases; unmatched junction nucleotides: 0. Per the germline V gene, CDR1 is SGHTA and CDR2 is FQGNSA.

V usage is TRBV9 and J usage is TRBJ2-2, with D possibly matching TRBD1 (6 bases). Deletions cut 4 bases from V and 0 bases from J, with 13 bases between. This CDR3 has 16 residues. Germline assignment: CDR1 SGDLS and CDR2 YYNGEE. CDR3 DNA sequence: TGTGCCAGCAGCATCCCGGGACACACGAACACCGGGGAGCTGTTTTTT. This sequence encodes CASSIPGHTNTGELFF.

A single count supports this clone. The chain is built from TRBV24-1 and TRBJ1-2, with TRBD1 identical over 7 bases. This CDR3 region has 16 residues. In germline, CDR1 is KGHDR, CDR2 SFDVKD. J lost 0 bases, V lost 4 bases, and 7 bases had no gene match. The DNA of the CDR3 is TGTGCCACCAGTGAGGCGGGACAGCCTTCTAACTATGGCTACACCTTC. This sequence encodes CATSEAGQPSNYGYTF.

The chain combines TRBV27 with TRBJ1-1; TRBD1 might be the D (5 bases). The CDR3 runs 13 residues. CDR1 and CDR2 from the germline V gene are MNHEY and SMNVEV (reference sequence). Deletions cut 4 bases from V and 8 bases from J, with 14 bases between. The DNA for the CDR3 is TGTGCCAGCAGTTGGGGGGGAAATCGCGAAGCTTTCTTT. Amino acid sequence: CASSWGGNREAFF.

This clone was recorded only once. This chain joins TRBV6-5 and TRBJ1-1; D is undetermined. Trimming removed 6 bases from V and 6 bases from J, with 17 bases in between. The CDR3 is 14 amino acids. The germline V gene has CDR1 MNHEY and CDR2 SVGAGI. CDR3 residues: CASSQWTGKSEAFF. CDR3 in DNA: TGTGCCAGCAGCCAATGGACGGGGAAGTCTGAAGCTTTCTTT.

The chain carries TRBV28 and TRBJ2-7, with a weak D call TRBD1 (6 bases). This CDR3 is built from 15 residues. Germline V gene sequence: CDR1 MDHEN, CDR2 SYDVKM. Trimming shortened V by 1 base and J by 4 bases, and 14 bases separated the two germline ends. The CDR3 DNA follows: TGTGCCAGCAGTTTATTGAGACTGGGGGCTTACGAGCAGTACTTC. This gives the protein CASSLLRLGAYEQYF.

The chain is built from TRBV9 and TRBJ1-5; TRBD1 is a possible D gene (6 bases). V was cut by 3 bases and J by 0 bases, with 10 bases left in between. The germline V gene encodes CDR1 SGDLS and CDR2 YYNGEE. This CDR3 is built from 15 residues. The DNA of the CDR3 is TGTGCCAGCAGCGCGTCAGGGGTTAGCAATCAGCCCCAGCATTTT. It is translated as CASSASGVSNQPQHF.

The chain has TRBV5-6 and TRBJ2-7, with D maybe TRBD2 (5 bases). Germline V gene lookup returns CDR1 SGHDT and CDR2 YYEEEE. The CDR3 has 14 residues. V was clipped by 2 bases and J by 4 bases, with 13 bases between them. The CDR3 DNA reads as TGTGCCAGCAGCTTCACAGCGGTTGGATACGAGCAGTACTTC. Its translation: CASSFTAVGYEQYF.

This rearrangement joins TRBV12-5 to TRBJ2-7, with 9 bases lining up with TRBD1. The CDR3 has 16 amino acids. The germline V gene encodes CDR1 LGHNT and CDR2 FRNRAP. V was clipped by 5 bases and J by 2 bases; unmatched bases: 10. The CDR3 DNA is TGTGCTAGTGGTCAGGGAACAGGGGGCTTACCCTACGAGCAGTACTTC. This encodes CASGQGTGGLPYEQYF. Full variable domain (outside the CDR3, taken from reference TRBV12-5 and TRBJ2-7): DARVTQTPRHKVTEMGQEVTMRCQPILGHNTVFWYRQTMMQGLELLAYFRNRAPLDDSGMPKDRFSAEMPDATLATLKIQPSEPRDSAVYFCASGQGTGGLPYEQYFGPGTRLTVT.

The V call is TRBV3-1 (or the pseudogene TRBV3-2), the J call TRBJ1-1; 10 bases match TRBD1. Germline V gives CDR1 LGHDT, CDR2 YNNKEL (reference sequence). The V gene end was trimmed by 1 base and the J gene end by 3 bases; junction bases not matched to a gene: 2. The CDR3 contains 15 residues. The CDR3 bases are TGTGCCAGCAGCCAAGGGACAGGGGGGTACACTGAAGCTTTCTTT. Protein: CASSQGTGGYTEAFF.

A single count supports this clone. The chain employs TRBV3-1 (or the pseudogene TRBV3-2) and TRBJ2-3; perhaps TRBD2 as D (6 bases). The CDR3 length is 13 residues. The germline gives CDR1 LGHDT, CDR2 YNNKEL (reference sequence). V was cut by 1 base and J by 13 bases, with 15 bases left in between. CDR3 residues: CASSQASGLREYF. CDR3 bases: TGTGCCAGCAGCCAAGCCTCTGGACTACGGGAGTATTTT.

This chain connects TRBV4-1 to TRBJ2-7; 7 bases are shared with TRBD1. J was trimmed by 4 bases and V by 4 bases; bases with no gene match: 7. Per the germline V gene, CDR1 is MGHRA and CDR2 is YSYEKL. CDR3 length: 14 amino acids. CDR3 in amino acids: CASSRQGGGYEQYF. The CDR3 DNA reads as TGCGCCAGCAGCCGACAGGGCGGTGGGTACGAGCAGTACTTC.

The CDR3 reads CATSDSDWSGRSTGELFF. DNA for the CDR3: TGTGCCACCAGTGATTCCGATTGGAGCGGGAGGAGTACCGGGGAGCTGTTTTTT. The rearrangement joins TRBV24-1 to TRBJ2-2; 9 bases are shared with TRBD2. Germline values: CDR1 KGHDR, CDR2 SFDVKD. V lost 2 bases, J lost 5 bases, and 11 bases stayed unmatched. The CDR3 runs to 18 residues.

The chain combines TRBV9 with TRBJ2-3; no clear D. The V gene lost 3 bases and the J gene lost 7 bases, with 12 bases spanning the gap. The CDR3 runs 13 residues. From germline, CDR1 is SGDLS and CDR2 YYNGEE. The CDR3 coding sequence is TGTGCCAGCAGCGGAGACTCCTGGAATACGCAGTATTTT. Protein product: CASSGDSWNTQYF.

The chain employs TRBV2 and TRBJ2-5; a weak D match, TRBD1 (7 bases). Germline lookup yields CDR1 SNHLY and CDR2 FYNNEI. V was shortened by 1 base and J by 4 bases, with 16 bases between the two germline ends. There are 16 residues in the CDR3. CDR3 loop: CASSEGRGQWAETQYF. CDR3 sequence (DNA): TGTGCCAGCAGTGAAGGGAGGGGGCAGTGGGCAGAGACCCAGTACTTC.